Below, one TCR beta chain is given with its context. Its antigen remains unidentified. The data originate from a study of graft-versus-host responses after intestinal transplantation. Looking at the study overall: Transplants were multivisceral, liver-intestinal, or isolated intestinal.

Germline V gives CDR1 SGHNT, CDR2 YYREEE (reference sequence). The CDR3 runs to 13 residues. With 6 bases removed from V and 10 bases from J, the gap between germline ends came to 19 bases. Only in-frame clones appear in the TCRdb table, and some are missing; sequencing was by immunoSEQ multiplex PCR. The sample lists just under 100,000 clones, more than 80% occurring once. Findings of the study overall: High graft-versus-host to host-versus-graft clonal ratios were found in allografts of patients who had graft-donor T cell macrochimerism. Detection of GvH clones occurred in recipient marrow, and some had their first appearance in ileum or blood. Early after transplant, HvG declines were associated with peak levels of circulating GvH clones.

This TCR was recovered from a human patient who received an intestinal transplant, so some T cells may come from the graft donor. V gene TRBV5-4 combines with J gene TRBJ1-2; D is possibly TRBD1 (6 bases). The specimen was PBMCs, collected approximately 470 days after intestinal transplant. CDR3 DNA sequence: TGTGCCAGCACCGGGGGGGCCCTCCAGACCTACACCTTC. It codes for CASTGGALQTYTF.